This TCR beta chain was sequenced during a study of shared clonotypes between healthy human individuals. Measured with immunoSEQ multiplex PCR; TCRdb has only the in-frame clones, and not every one. The table lists 2,500,000 or so clones, 93% of them singletons. Germline CDR1 SGHTA, CDR2 FQGNSA. The CDR3 loop spans 16 amino acids. The germline V and J ends were trimmed by 7 bases and 2 bases, with 17 bases remaining between them. In this sample, this clone turned up once. This chain links TRBV7-2 with TRBJ2-2; D perhaps matches TRBD2 (6 bases). Material: naive CD4+ T cells from PBMCs. Subset described: CD45RA+ positively selected. The receptor was derived from a man aged 18 to 30 in good health. Some clones in this sample may be carry-over from other donors' samples. The CDR3: CASTIEGGINTGELFF. CDR3 coding DNA: TGTGCCAGCACCATTGAGGGCGGGATAAACACCGGGGAGCTGTTTTTT.